These T cell receptor beta chains were read from a single sample in a study of blood T cells in healthy people across ages. TCRdb used MiXCR to reprocess the 5' RACE reads, holding one entry per CDR3 protein. The data hold roughly 1.5 million distinct CDR3 sequences, with around 40% observed a single time. Sequencing input: blood. The receptors here all came from a woman aged 18-30 years in good health. The CDR3 runs from the conserved cysteine through the conserved F or W. The D gene is left open where the match is weak. Part of the rows lack a size; the others show once, few, many or a class for expanded clones.

D	size	V	J	CDR3	DNA
NA	NA	TRBV4-1	TRBJ2-1	CASSQEGTRGGYNEQFF	TGCGCCAGCAGCCAGGAGGGAACTAGGGGGGGTTACAATGAGCAGTTCTTC
NA	few	TRBV20-1	TRBJ2-3	CSAKRTLERTDTQYF	TGCAGTGCTAAACGGACTTTGGAGCGAACAGATACGCAGTATTTT
NA	NA	TRBV4-3	TRBJ2-2	CASSRSRGLPGELFF	TGCGCCAGCAGCCGGTCCCGGGGGTTGCCCGGGGAGCTGTTTTTT
TRBD2	NA	TRBV7-3	TRBJ2-1	CASSGGRGYNEQFF	TGTGCCAGCAGTGGCGGGAGGGGGTACAATGAGCAGTTCTTC
NA	NA	TRBV7-2	TRBJ2-3	CASSSRGRVGTDTQYF	TGTGCCAGCAGCTCACGAGGGCGGGTGGGCACAGATACGCAGTATTTT
NA	few	TRBV7-2	TRBJ2-1	CASTQYVGKQFF	TGTGCCAGCACGCAATATGTGGGGAAGCAGTTCTTC
NA	NA	TRBV10-3	TRBJ2-1	CAISDYMGNEQFF	TGTGCCATCAGTGACTATATGGGGAATGAGCAGTTCTTC
NA	NA	TRBV14	TRBJ2-1	CASSPRNRAYNEQFF	TGTGCCAGCAGCCCCAGAAATCGGGCCTACAATGAGCAGTTCTTC
NA	NA	TRBV20-1	TRBJ2-3	CSATPTQGTDTQYF	TGCAGTGCCACACCCACGCAGGGTACAGATACGCAGTATTTT
TRBD1	few	TRBV20-1	TRBJ2-7	CSANDRVLFYEQYF	TGCAGTGCAAACGACAGGGTCCTATTCTACGAGCAGTACTTC
TRBD2	many	TRBV12-3/TRBV12-4	TRBJ2-5	CASSLWLAGYQETQYF	TGTGCCAGCAGTTTATGGCTAGCGGGGTACCAAGAGACCCAGTACTTC
NA	few	TRBV18	TRBJ2-3	CASSPQGMGDTQYF	TGTGCCAGCTCACCACAGGGCATGGGAGATACGCAGTATTTT
NA	few	TRBV21-1	TRBJ2-1	CASSNSNEPLSSNEQFF	TGTGCCAGCAGCAATTCGAACGAACCCCTCTCATCCAATGAGCAGTTCTTC
TRBD1	NA	TRBV6-5	TRBJ2-1	CASSYSQGTGYNEQFF	TGTGCCAGCAGTTACTCGCAGGGGACAGGTTACAATGAGCAGTTCTTC
NA	once	TRBV20-1	TRBJ2-3	CSARDGGQRADTQYF	TGCAGTGCTAGAGATGGCGGCCAAAGGGCAGATACGCAGTATTTT
TRBD1	NA	TRBV4-3	TRBJ1-6	CASSQHYRGNSPPHF	TGCGCCAGCAGCCAACATTACAGGGGAAATTCACCCCCCCACTTT
NA	NA	TRBV20-1	TRBJ1-1	CSAPAEALNTEAFF	TGCAGTGCTCCGGCAGAGGCTTTGAACACTGAAGCTTTCTTT
NA	NA	TRBV20-1	TRBJ2-1	CRAVDNLLHNEQFF	TGCAGGGCGGTAGACAACCTACTGCACAATGAGCAGTTCTTC
TRBD2	once	TRBV5-1	TRBJ2-1	CASSLSSGEINEQFF	TGCGCCAGCAGCTTGTCTAGCGGGGAAATCAATGAGCAGTTCTTC
NA	few	TRBV4-1	TRBJ2-3	CASSQAVGPDTQYF	TGCGCCAGCAGCCAAGCGGTTGGCCCAGATACGCAGTATTTT
TRBD2	NA	TRBV20-1	TRBJ2-5	CSARDRAGLAGRLETQYF	TGCAGTGCTAGAGATCGGGCAGGACTAGCGGGGCGTCTGGAGACCCAGTACTTC
NA	NA	TRBV5-1	TRBJ2-5	CASSLYAKQGGETQYF	TGCGCCAGCAGCTTGTATGCGAAGCAAGGCGGGGAGACCCAGTACTTC
TRBD1	NA	TRBV7-2	TRBJ2-7	CASSLVGGTGNSYEQYF	TGTGCCAGCAGCTTAGTCGGCGGGACAGGTAACTCCTACGAGCAGTACTTC
TRBD1	NA	TRBV5-5	TRBJ1-2	CASSWDRLRGYGYTF	TGTGCCAGCAGCTGGGACAGGCTCAGGGGCTATGGCTACACCTTC
TRBD1	few	TRBV20-1	TRBJ1-2	CSARRRQGYDYGYTF	TGCAGTGCTCGCCGTCGACAGGGCTACGACTATGGCTACACCTTC
NA	few	TRBV12-3/TRBV12-4	TRBJ1-4	CASSSHGWDEKLFF	TGTGCCAGCAGTTCTCATGGATGGGATGAAAAACTGTTTTTT
NA	NA	TRBV11-2	TRBJ1-4	CASSLTRRLNEKLFF	TGTGCCAGCAGCCTAACCCGGCGGCTTAATGAAAAACTGTTTTTT
TRBD1	NA	TRBV4-3	TRBJ1-2	CAGSQGGTRGLYGYTF	TGCGCCGGCAGCCAAGGGGGGACGAGGGGGCTCTATGGCTACACCTTC
NA	few	TRBV12-3/TRBV12-4	TRBJ1-2	CASRVGFYGYTF	TGTGCCAGCAGAGTTGGGTTCTATGGCTACACCTTC
NA	NA	TRBV12-5	TRBJ2-6	CASGLTFSGANVLTF	TGTGCTAGTGGTCTGACATTCTCTGGGGCCAACGTCCTGACTTTC
NA	NA	TRBV12-3/TRBV12-4	TRBJ1-2	CASSRPGNQGYTF	TGTGCCAGCAGCCGACCAGGGAATCAGGGCTACACCTTC
NA	NA	TRBV5-1	TRBJ1-2	CASSLVQGPDYGYTF	TGCGCCAGCAGCTTGGTCCAGGGGCCTGACTATGGCTACACCTTC
TRBD1	NA	TRBV7-2	TRBJ1-1	CASSSDREVTEAFF	TGTGCCAGCAGCTCTGACAGGGAAGTAACTGAAGCTTTCTTT
NA	NA	TRBV7-9	TRBJ1-1	CASSEASVGYTEAFF	TGTGCCAGCAGCGAGGCCTCAGTGGGATACACTGAAGCTTTCTTT
NA	few	TRBV7-8	TRBJ2-7	CASSFANYEQYF	TGTGCCAGCAGCTTCGCTAACTACGAGCAGTACTTC
TRBD1	many	TRBV6-1	TRBJ2-1	CASNRQGEGNEQFF	TGTGCCAGCAATCGACAGGGGGAGGGCAATGAGCAGTTCTTC
NA	NA	TRBV14	TRBJ2-6	CASSQVTGGVGANVLTF	TGTGCCAGCAGCCAAGTAACAGGGGGGGTTGGGGCCAACGTCCTGACTTTC
TRBD2	NA	TRBV11-2	TRBJ2-1	CASSSTSAGGGGNEQFF	TGTGCCAGCAGCTCGACCTCGGCGGGAGGGGGGGGCAATGAGCAGTTCTTC
NA	many	TRBV20-1	TRBJ2-1	CSASLDEQFF	TGCAGTGCTAGTTTGGATGAGCAGTTCTTC
TRBD2	NA	TRBV4-2	TRBJ2-1	CASSQLAGGFNEQFF	TGTGCCAGCAGCCAACTAGCGGGGGGTTTTAATGAGCAGTTCTTC
TRBD1	few	TRBV27	TRBJ2-7	CASSLGWTGPSNEQYF	TGTGCCAGCAGTTTAGGGTGGACAGGGCCGTCGAATGAGCAGTACTTC